Listed below are T cell receptor beta chains from one sample, sequenced in a study of siplizumab effects on memory and regulatory T cells. Assay: immunoSEQ multiplex PCR; the TCRdb copy retains only in-frame clones and omits some. The repertoire holds about 87,000 clones, with over 80% as singletons. The sequenced sample consisted of Tregs sorted from blood. The source of these receptors is a human donor in good health. Each CDR3 is given with its conserved first and last residue. The order of the fields is CDR3 DNA, CDR3 protein, V gene, clone size, D gene, J gene. A D gene is named only where the DNA matches it firmly. Clone size is given for some rows only: seen once, a few or many times, or a class if the clone is expanded.

cdr3_nt: TGTGCCAGCAGCCCGCCGACAGGGATCCAAGAGACCCAGTACTTC; cdr3_aa: CASSPPTGIQETQYF; v_call: TRBV5-6; clone_size: NA; d_call: TRBD1; j_call: TRBJ2-5
cdr3_nt: TGCGCCAGCAGCTTGGTGTCAGGCCCTGGGGTGACTGAAGCTTTCTTT; cdr3_aa: CASSLVSGPGVTEAFF; v_call: TRBV5-1; clone_size: NA; d_call: NA; j_call: TRBJ1-1
cdr3_nt: TGTGCCAGCACCGAGGGAGAGAACTACGAGCAGTACTTC; cdr3_aa: CASTEGENYEQYF; v_call: TRBV6-1; clone_size: NA; d_call: NA; j_call: TRBJ2-7
cdr3_nt: TGCAGCGTGGAGAGGACACCTACAACTAATGAAAAACTGTTTTTT; cdr3_aa: CSVERTPTTNEKLFF; v_call: TRBV29-1; clone_size: NA; d_call: NA; j_call: TRBJ1-4
cdr3_nt: TGTGCCAGTAGTACCCCCGGACAGGCGTTGGCCCAGCATTTT; cdr3_aa: CASSTPGQALAQHF; v_call: TRBV19; clone_size: NA; d_call: TRBD1; j_call: TRBJ1-5
cdr3_nt: TGTGCCAGCAGCTTAGGCAACAAAGACAATGAGCAGTTCTTC; cdr3_aa: CASSLGNKDNEQFF; v_call: TRBV11-3; clone_size: NA; d_call: NA; j_call: TRBJ2-1
cdr3_nt: TGTGCCAGCAGCTTATTTGGGGGGGGCACAGATACGCAGTATTTT; cdr3_aa: CASSLFGGGTDTQYF; v_call: TRBV7-2; clone_size: NA; d_call: TRBD2; j_call: TRBJ2-3
cdr3_nt: TGTGCCAGCAGTTCCCCCAGCGGGGGTGGTAGTGAGCAGTTCTTC; cdr3_aa: CASSSPSGGGSEQFF; v_call: TRBV6-5; clone_size: NA; d_call: TRBD2; j_call: TRBJ2-1
cdr3_nt: TGTGCCAGCAGCCGGACAGGGGGTTATGAAAAACTGTTTTTT; cdr3_aa: CASSRTGGYEKLFF; v_call: TRBV14; clone_size: NA; d_call: TRBD1; j_call: TRBJ1-4
cdr3_nt: TGTGCCAGCAGTTACTTCGGCAGGGGACACTACGAGCAGTACTTC; cdr3_aa: CASSYFGRGHYEQYF; v_call: TRBV6-6; clone_size: NA; d_call: NA; j_call: TRBJ2-7
cdr3_nt: TGTGCCAGCAGCAGCATGTTGGGCCCCGGGGAGCTGTTTTTT; cdr3_aa: CASSSMLGPGELFF; v_call: TRBV6-5; clone_size: NA; d_call: NA; j_call: TRBJ2-2
cdr3_nt: TGTGCCAGCAGTTGGCATCCCTATGGCTACACCTTC; cdr3_aa: CASSWHPYGYTF; v_call: TRBV6-5; clone_size: NA; d_call: NA; j_call: TRBJ1-2
cdr3_nt: TGTGCCAGCAGCCGCGACGAAGTTGCAGATACGCAGTATTTT; cdr3_aa: CASSRDEVADTQYF; v_call: TRBV7-3; clone_size: NA; d_call: NA; j_call: TRBJ2-3
cdr3_nt: TGTGCCATCAGTGGTCTCGACTCCTACGAGCAGTACTTC; cdr3_aa: CAISGLDSYEQYF; v_call: TRBV10-3; clone_size: NA; d_call: NA; j_call: TRBJ2-7
cdr3_nt: TGTGCCAGCAGCCAAGATGGGTTTGGCGGGGGTCACACAGATACGCAGTATTTT; cdr3_aa: CASSQDGFGGGHTDTQYF; v_call: TRBV4-2; clone_size: NA; d_call: TRBD2; j_call: TRBJ2-3
cdr3_nt: TGCAGTGCTAGAGCGGGGGCCACCATATATTTT; cdr3_aa: CSARAGATIYF; v_call: TRBV20-1; clone_size: NA; d_call: NA; j_call: TRBJ1-3
cdr3_nt: TGTGCCAGCAGCAGGACTAGCGGGGGGTCGAGCTCCTACAATGAGCAGTTCTTC; cdr3_aa: CASSRTSGGSSSYNEQFF; v_call: TRBV9; clone_size: NA; d_call: TRBD2; j_call: TRBJ2-1
cdr3_nt: TGTGCCAGCAGACCCAGCACAGATACGCAGTATTTT; cdr3_aa: CASRPSTDTQYF; v_call: TRBV6-6; clone_size: NA; d_call: NA; j_call: TRBJ2-3
cdr3_nt: TGTGCCGCCTCTAGCACAGATACGCAGTATTTT; cdr3_aa: CAASSTDTQYF; v_call: TRBV10-3; clone_size: NA; d_call: NA; j_call: TRBJ2-3
cdr3_nt: TGTGCCAGCAGGTTGGCGGTCGGGGAGCTGTTTTTT; cdr3_aa: CASRLAVGELFF; v_call: TRBV28; clone_size: once; d_call: NA; j_call: TRBJ2-2
cdr3_nt: TGTGCCAGCAGGGCGGAACCCTCCTACGAGCAGTACTTC; cdr3_aa: CASRAEPSYEQYF; v_call: TRBV7-9; clone_size: NA; d_call: NA; j_call: TRBJ2-7
cdr3_nt: TGCGCCAGCAGCTTGGAATCCACAGATACGCAGTATTTT; cdr3_aa: CASSLESTDTQYF; v_call: TRBV5-1; clone_size: NA; d_call: NA; j_call: TRBJ2-3
cdr3_nt: TGTGCCAGCAGCCCCGGGCCACTCGATGGCTACACCTTC; cdr3_aa: CASSPGPLDGYTF; v_call: TRBV7-9; clone_size: few; d_call: NA; j_call: TRBJ1-2
cdr3_nt: TGTGCCAGCAGCTTTGACGGAATAGCCAAAAACATTCAGTACTTC; cdr3_aa: CASSFDGIAKNIQYF; v_call: TRBV7-4; clone_size: NA; d_call: NA; j_call: TRBJ2-4
cdr3_nt: TGTGCCAGCAGTTCTAGCGGGGGCATGCAGTTCTTC; cdr3_aa: CASSSSGGMQFF; v_call: TRBV28; clone_size: NA; d_call: TRBD2; j_call: TRBJ2-1
cdr3_nt: TGTGCCAGCAGTTATATTGGGACAGGGTCACCCCTCCACTTT; cdr3_aa: CASSYIGTGSPLHF; v_call: TRBV7-3; clone_size: NA; d_call: TRBD1; j_call: TRBJ1-6
cdr3_nt: TGTGCCAGCAGCCCGGACGGGACATATGGCTACACCTTC; cdr3_aa: CASSPDGTYGYTF; v_call: TRBV11-2; clone_size: NA; d_call: NA; j_call: TRBJ1-2
cdr3_nt: TGTGCCAGCAGCGCTGGACAGGGTGCCTATGGCTACACCTTC; cdr3_aa: CASSAGQGAYGYTF; v_call: TRBV9; clone_size: NA; d_call: TRBD1; j_call: TRBJ1-2
cdr3_nt: TGTGCCAGTAGTATAGGAGTTGAAGGAACTGAAGCTTTCTTT; cdr3_aa: CASSIGVEGTEAFF; v_call: TRBV19; clone_size: NA; d_call: NA; j_call: TRBJ1-1
cdr3_nt: TGTGCCTCTAAGCGGGGGGGCGGTTCATCCTACGAGCAGTACTTC; cdr3_aa: CASKRGGGSSYEQYF; v_call: TRBV6-5; clone_size: NA; d_call: TRBD2; j_call: TRBJ2-7
cdr3_nt: TGCGCCAGCAGCTCTCAGGGATCCTATAATTCACCCCTCCACTTT; cdr3_aa: CASSSQGSYNSPLHF; v_call: TRBV5-1; clone_size: NA; d_call: NA; j_call: TRBJ1-6
cdr3_nt: TGCAGCGTGCTACACACGACAGGGGTTACAGATACGCAGTATTTT; cdr3_aa: CSVLHTTGVTDTQYF; v_call: TRBV29-1; clone_size: NA; d_call: TRBD1; j_call: TRBJ2-3
cdr3_nt: TGTGCCAGTAGTCCCTTCTCGGGGACAGATACGCAGTATTTT; cdr3_aa: CASSPFSGTDTQYF; v_call: TRBV19; clone_size: NA; d_call: NA; j_call: TRBJ2-3
cdr3_nt: TGTGCCAGCAGCAAGTACAGGGCTGTGAACACTGAAGCTTTCTTT; cdr3_aa: CASSKYRAVNTEAFF; v_call: TRBV28; clone_size: NA; d_call: NA; j_call: TRBJ1-1
cdr3_nt: TGTGCCAGCATGACAGGGGGCATTTCGAAGGACTACGAGCAGTACTTC; cdr3_aa: CASMTGGISKDYEQYF; v_call: TRBV2; clone_size: NA; d_call: TRBD1; j_call: TRBJ2-7